The 7 T cell receptor beta chains below all came from one sample that was sequenced in a study of Ad26.COV2.S vaccination and SARS-CoV-2 variants. As for treatment: 15 to 20 received Ad26.COV2.S at low or high dose, single or two shots; a few received placebo; per-sample allocation not given. It was on day 63 after the first vaccine or placebo injection that samples were taken. Sequenced by immunoSEQ multiplex PCR; TCRdb stores in-frame clones only, minus some. The sample records approximately 420,000 clones, 70% to 90% being singletons. Sequences were derived from peripheral blood, sampled in a trial of Ad26.COV2.S vaccine versus placebo. These receptors were collected from a person between 18 and 59 years old who received the Ad26.COV2.S COVID-19 vaccine or a placebo.

This clone was recorded only once. This chain links TRBV14 with TRBJ1-1, with TRBD1 matching over 8 bases. CDR1 SGHDN and CDR2 FVKESK come from the germline V gene. The CDR3 runs to 16 residues. Trimming cost V 5 bases and J 6 bases; bases outside gene matches: 14. The CDR3 reads CASSDLIQGAEAEAFF. DNA of the CDR3: TGTGCCAGCAGCGACTTGATTCAGGGGGCTGAAGCTGAAGCTTTCTTT.

A single count supports this clone. The rearrangement uses TRBV10-3 and TRBJ1-4; D unclear. This CDR3 is 17 amino acids long. CDR1 and CDR2 from the germline V gene are ENHRY and SYGVKD. With 0 bases removed from V and 4 bases from J, the gap between germline ends came to 15 bases. The CDR3 DNA reads TGTGCCATCAGTGAGTCGTATAGGCGGAAGCTTAATGAAAAACTGTTTTTT. Its translation is CAISESYRRKLNEKLFF.

This sequence joins TRBV5-6 and TRBJ1-6; D call uncertain. Trimming pared 1 base from V and 10 bases from J, leaving 15 bases between. The CDR3 loop spans 15 amino acids. Germline V gene sequence: CDR1 SGHDT, CDR2 YYEEEE. The CDR3 coding sequence is TGTGCCAGCAGCTTGAAAAGGGTTAATGGGTCACCCCTCCACTTT. Encoded protein: CASSLKRVNGSPLHF.

This chain links TRBV19 with TRBJ1-2; 7 positions agree with TRBD1. The ends lost 5 bases at V and 1 base at J; junction bases unmatched: 7. Germline V lookup: CDR1 LNHDA, CDR2 SQIVND (reference sequence). The CDR3 extends over 15 amino acids. The DNA for the CDR3 is TGTGCCAGTAGTGGGGACAGACCGCGTAACTATGGCTACACCTTC. Protein: CASSGDRPRNYGYTF.

The chain joins TRBV2 to TRBJ1-1; maybe TRBD1 (5 bases). The CDR3 has 12 amino acids. Germline assignment: CDR1 SNHLY and CDR2 FYNNEI. V was shortened by 6 bases and J by 1 base, with 6 bases between the two germline ends. The CDR3 protein is CASRDTNTEAFF. CDR3 DNA sequence: TGTGCCAGCAGGGACACGAACACTGAAGCTTTCTTT.

The chain employs TRBV6-5 and TRBJ1-2; maybe TRBD1 (5 bases). V lost 11 bases and J lost 7, with 20 bases in between. Germline values: CDR1 MNHEY, CDR2 SVGAGI. The CDR3 covers 13 residues. The CDR3 loop is CARGQSRGIGYTF. CDR3 bases: TGTGCCCGGGGCCAGTCCCGGGGTATTGGCTACACCTTC.

This clone was found a few times. CDR3 bases: TGTGCCAGCAGCCATGACAGGGAGATGAACACTGAAGCTTTCTTT. It specifies CASSHDREMNTEAFF. The J gene is TRBJ1-1, the V gene TRBV4-2, with 7 positions matching TRBD1. Looked up from germline, CDR1 is LGHNA and CDR2 is YNFKEQ. This CDR3 spans 15 amino acids. The J segment lost 0 bases and the V segment lost 3 bases, leaving 4 bases of the junction unmatched.